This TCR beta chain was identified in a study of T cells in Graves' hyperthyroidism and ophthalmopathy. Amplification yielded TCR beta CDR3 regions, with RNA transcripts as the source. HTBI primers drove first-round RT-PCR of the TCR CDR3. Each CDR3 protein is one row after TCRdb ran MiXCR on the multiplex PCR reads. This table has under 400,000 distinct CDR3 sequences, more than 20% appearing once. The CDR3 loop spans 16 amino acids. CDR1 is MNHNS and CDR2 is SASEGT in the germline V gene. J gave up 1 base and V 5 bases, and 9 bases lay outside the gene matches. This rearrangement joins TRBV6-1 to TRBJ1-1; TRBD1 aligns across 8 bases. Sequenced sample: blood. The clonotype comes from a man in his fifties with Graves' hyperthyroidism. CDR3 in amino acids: CASSTAGTGENTEAFF. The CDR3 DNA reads TGTGCCAGCAGTACCGCCGGGACAGGCGAGAACACTGAAGCTTTCTTT.